These T cell receptor beta chains were read from a single sample in a study of blood T cell repertoires in COVID-19. Libraries were prepared by immunoSEQ multiplex PCR; TCRdb keeps only in-frame clonotypes and omits some of them. The sample lists about 140,000 clones; around 82% were seen once. The sequenced sample was peripheral blood. The origin of the receptors is an older woman with acute or convalescent COVID-19. The CDR3 runs from the conserved cysteine through the conserved F or W. Each record gives: clone size, J gene, V gene, D gene, CDR3 DNA, CDR3 protein. D genes are given only for firm matches. Clone size is given for some rows only: seen once, a few or many times, or a class if the clone is expanded.

clone_size: .
j_call: TRBJ1-6
v_call: TRBV7-9
d_call: .
cdr3_nt: TGTGCCAGCAGCTTTGGGTCGCGGCCCCTCCACTTT
cdr3_aa: CASSFGSRPLHF

clone_size: .
j_call: TRBJ2-1
v_call: TRBV27
d_call: TRBD2
cdr3_nt: TGTGCCAGCAGTCTCGGGGGGAAGCTAGAGAATGAGCAGTTCTTC
cdr3_aa: CASSLGGKLENEQFF

clone_size: .
j_call: TRBJ1-5
v_call: TRBV20-1
d_call: .
cdr3_nt: TGCAGTGCTAGCACAGGGCAGCCCCAGCATTTT
cdr3_aa: CSASTGQPQHF

clone_size: .
j_call: TRBJ2-3
v_call: TRBV29-1
d_call: TRBD1
cdr3_nt: TGCAGCGTTGTACAGGGGGACAGGGGGGATACGCAGTATTTT
cdr3_aa: CSVVQGDRGDTQYF

clone_size: .
j_call: TRBJ1-1
v_call: TRBV5-6
d_call: .
cdr3_nt: TGTGCCAGCAGCTTAGACAGTGAAGCTTTCTTT
cdr3_aa: CASSLDSEAFF

clone_size: .
j_call: TRBJ2-6
v_call: TRBV6-2/TRBV6-3
d_call: TRBD1
cdr3_nt: TGTGCCAGCAGTCGGACAGGGACCTTAGGGGCCAACGTCCTGACTTTC
cdr3_aa: CASSRTGTLGANVLTF

clone_size: .
j_call: TRBJ1-6
v_call: TRBV30
d_call: TRBD1
cdr3_nt: TGTGCCGGGGGCGACAGGGACGGTTTCACCCTCCACTTT
cdr3_aa: CAGGDRDGFTLHF

clone_size: few
j_call: TRBJ2-3
v_call: TRBV11-3
d_call: .
cdr3_nt: TGTGCCAGCAGCCCCGCCAGGGACACAGATACGCAGTATTTT
cdr3_aa: CASSPARDTDTQYF

clone_size: .
j_call: TRBJ1-5
v_call: TRBV19
d_call: .
cdr3_nt: TGTGCCAGTAGTATAGGGAGCGTCGGCTACAATCAGCCCCAGCATTTT
cdr3_aa: CASSIGSVGYNQPQHF

clone_size: once
j_call: TRBJ2-1
v_call: TRBV24-1
d_call: TRBD2
cdr3_nt: TGTGCCACCAGTGCTTTAGGGACTAGCGGGAGGGGGGGCTCCTACAATGAGCAGTTCTTC
cdr3_aa: CATSALGTSGRGGSYNEQFF

clone_size: once
j_call: TRBJ2-1
v_call: TRBV6-1
d_call: TRBD2
cdr3_nt: TGTGCCAGCAGTGAGTCGACTAGCGGAATCTACAATGAGCAGTTCTTC
cdr3_aa: CASSESTSGIYNEQFF

clone_size: .
j_call: TRBJ2-7
v_call: TRBV30
d_call: .
cdr3_nt: TGTGCCTGGAGTGTAAAGGGTCGAGGGCCATGGGGATCCTACGAGCAGTACTTC
cdr3_aa: CAWSVKGRGPWGSYEQYF

clone_size: few
j_call: TRBJ1-2
v_call: TRBV28
d_call: .
cdr3_nt: TGTGCCAGCAGTTTGGGGGGAGCTAACTATGGCTACACCTTC
cdr3_aa: CASSLGGANYGYTF

clone_size: many
j_call: TRBJ1-6
v_call: TRBV2
d_call: TRBD1
cdr3_nt: TGTGCCAGCAGGGGGACAGGAAATTCACCCCTCCACTTT
cdr3_aa: CASRGTGNSPLHF

clone_size: .
j_call: TRBJ2-1
v_call: TRBV11-3
d_call: .
cdr3_nt: TGTGCCAGCAGCTTGCAGGGGGGTCTCTACAATGAGCAGTTCTTC
cdr3_aa: CASSLQGGLYNEQFF

clone_size: .
j_call: TRBJ1-5
v_call: TRBV5-1
d_call: .
cdr3_nt: TGCGCCAGCAGCTTGATCGATAGCTCGGGCAATCAGCCCCAGCATTTT
cdr3_aa: CASSLIDSSGNQPQHF

clone_size: .
j_call: TRBJ1-2
v_call: TRBV19
d_call: .
cdr3_nt: TGTGCCAGTAGTACCCCGTGGAGCACCCGTTATGGCTACACCTTC
cdr3_aa: CASSTPWSTRYGYTF

clone_size: .
j_call: TRBJ2-1
v_call: TRBV5-1
d_call: .
cdr3_nt: TGCGCCAGCAGACGGGAAGGTCTCTCGGGCAATGAGCAGTTCTTC
cdr3_aa: CASRREGLSGNEQFF

clone_size: .
j_call: TRBJ2-3
v_call: TRBV21-1
d_call: .
cdr3_nt: TGTGCCAGCAGCAAAAAGAGGGAATCGGTCACAGATACGCAGTATTTT
cdr3_aa: CASSKKRESVTDTQYF

clone_size: .
j_call: TRBJ2-1
v_call: TRBV18
d_call: TRBD2
cdr3_nt: TGTGCCAGCTCACCGCCACTAGCGGGAGGAAATGAGCAGTTCTTC
cdr3_aa: CASSPPLAGGNEQFF

clone_size: .
j_call: TRBJ2-7
v_call: TRBV28
d_call: .
cdr3_nt: TGTGCCAGCACAACGTCCAGCTCCTACGAGCAGTACTTC
cdr3_aa: CASTTSSSYEQYF

clone_size: few
j_call: TRBJ2-2
v_call: TRBV28
d_call: TRBD2
cdr3_nt: TGTGCCAGCAGGGGATCTAGCGGTTGGTCCGGGGAGCTGTTTTTT
cdr3_aa: CASRGSSGWSGELFF

clone_size: .
j_call: TRBJ2-7
v_call: TRBV6-5
d_call: .
cdr3_nt: TGTGCCAGCAGTTATAGATCCGAGCAGTACTTC
cdr3_aa: CASSYRSEQYF

clone_size: .
j_call: TRBJ1-5
v_call: TRBV5-1
d_call: .
cdr3_nt: TGCGCCAGCAGCTTGGAAAGGGGTTGGGATAGCAATCAGCCCCAGCATTTT
cdr3_aa: CASSLERGWDSNQPQHF

clone_size: .
j_call: TRBJ2-1
v_call: TRBV30
d_call: TRBD2
cdr3_nt: TGTGCCTGGAGTGTACTCAATGGACTAGCGGGAGGTAGGGTGTTCTTC
cdr3_aa: CAWSVLNGLAGGRVFF

clone_size: .
j_call: TRBJ2-2
v_call: TRBV7-3
d_call: .
cdr3_nt: TGTGCCAGCAGCTCGAGCAGCGCGAGCACCGGGGAGCTGTTTTTT
cdr3_aa: CASSSSSASTGELFF

clone_size: .
j_call: TRBJ1-1
v_call: TRBV11-2
d_call: TRBD1
cdr3_nt: TGTGCCAGCAGTAACCGGGACAGTATCACTGAAGCTTTCTTT
cdr3_aa: CASSNRDSITEAFF

clone_size: .
j_call: TRBJ1-5
v_call: TRBV12-3/TRBV12-4
d_call: .
cdr3_nt: TGTGCCAGCAGTTTAAGCCACAATCAGCCCCAGCATTTT
cdr3_aa: CASSLSHNQPQHF

clone_size: .
j_call: TRBJ2-3
v_call: TRBV16
d_call: TRBD1
cdr3_nt: TGTGCCAGCAGCCGGACAGGGGGCAAGGATACGCAGTATTTT
cdr3_aa: CASSRTGGKDTQYF

clone_size: .
j_call: TRBJ2-5
v_call: TRBV6-6
d_call: TRBD2
cdr3_nt: TGTGCCAGCAGTCAAACACGACTAGCGGGAGAGACCCAGTACTTC
cdr3_aa: CASSQTRLAGETQYF

clone_size: .
j_call: TRBJ1-5
v_call: TRBV12-3/TRBV12-4
d_call: .
cdr3_nt: TGTGCCAGCAGTTTAGCCTCCAATCAGCCCCAGCATTTT
cdr3_aa: CASSLASNQPQHF

clone_size: few
j_call: TRBJ2-2
v_call: TRBV2
d_call: .
cdr3_nt: TGTGCCAGCAGCTACGGACTAAGCCGCACCGGGGAGCTGTTTTTT
cdr3_aa: CASSYGLSRTGELFF

clone_size: .
j_call: TRBJ2-3
v_call: TRBV9
d_call: TRBD2
cdr3_nt: TGTGCCAGCAGTGAGACTAGCGGGATAGTGGGTACGCAGTATTTT
cdr3_aa: CASSETSGIVGTQYF

clone_size: .
j_call: TRBJ2-2
v_call: TRBV16
d_call: .
cdr3_nt: TGTGCCAGCAGCCAACGGAGTGGTATCCACAACACCGGGGAGCTGTTTTTT
cdr3_aa: CASSQRSGIHNTGELFF

clone_size: .
j_call: TRBJ2-7
v_call: TRBV5-1
d_call: .
cdr3_nt: TGCGCCAGCAGCTTGGTAGGGGATCACGAGCAGTACTTC
cdr3_aa: CASSLVGDHEQYF

clone_size: .
j_call: TRBJ1-2
v_call: TRBV19
d_call: TRBD1
cdr3_nt: TGTGCCAGTAGCTCTACCTCTACAGGGGCCTACTATGGCTACACCTTC
cdr3_aa: CASSSTSTGAYYGYTF

clone_size: .
j_call: TRBJ1-1
v_call: TRBV5-4
d_call: .
cdr3_nt: TGTGCCAGCAGCTTAAGGGAGTTGAGGACTGAAGCTTTCTTT
cdr3_aa: CASSLRELRTEAFF

clone_size: .
j_call: TRBJ2-1
v_call: TRBV3-1/TRBV3-2
d_call: TRBD2
cdr3_nt: TGTGCCAGCAGTGGAACTAGCGGGTCCTACAATGAGCAGTTCTTC
cdr3_aa: CASSGTSGSYNEQFF

clone_size: .
j_call: TRBJ2-1
v_call: TRBV7-8
d_call: .
cdr3_nt: TGTGCCAGCAGCTTAGAGGGGTCACCTTACAATGAGCAGTTCTTC
cdr3_aa: CASSLEGSPYNEQFF

clone_size: .
j_call: TRBJ2-2
v_call: TRBV28
d_call: .
cdr3_nt: TGTGCCAGCAGACCCCCCGGGACAACGAACACCGGGGAGCTGTTTTTT
cdr3_aa: CASRPPGTTNTGELFF

clone_size: few
j_call: TRBJ1-1
v_call: TRBV11-2
d_call: TRBD1
cdr3_nt: TGTGCCAGCAGCTCCCCATACAGGGGGGGCACTGAAGCTTTCTTT
cdr3_aa: CASSSPYRGGTEAFF

clone_size: .
j_call: TRBJ1-4
v_call: TRBV18
d_call: .
cdr3_nt: TGTGCCAGCTCACCACCAGACGCTCTAGGTGAAAAACTGTTTTTT
cdr3_aa: CASSPPDALGEKLFF

clone_size: .
j_call: TRBJ2-7
v_call: TRBV9
d_call: TRBD2
cdr3_nt: TGTGCCAGCAGCGTAGCGGGAGGGGGGTACGAGCAGTACTTC
cdr3_aa: CASSVAGGGYEQYF

clone_size: .
j_call: TRBJ2-1
v_call: TRBV2
d_call: .
cdr3_nt: TGTGCCAGCAGTGATTGGGGGGAGACCTACAATGAGCAGTTCTTC
cdr3_aa: CASSDWGETYNEQFF

clone_size: .
j_call: TRBJ2-5
v_call: TRBV24-1
d_call: .
cdr3_nt: TGTGCCACCAGTGATTTGAACAGAGAAGAGACCCAGTACTTC
cdr3_aa: CATSDLNREETQYF

clone_size: .
j_call: TRBJ2-1
v_call: TRBV24-1
d_call: .
cdr3_nt: TGTGCCACCAGTGATCGGAGGGTGCAGTTCTTC
cdr3_aa: CATSDRRVQFF

clone_size: .
j_call: TRBJ2-7
v_call: TRBV4-2
d_call: TRBD2
cdr3_nt: TGTGCCAGCAGCCTCTTAGCGGGAGGGCCACAGGACGAGCAGTACTTC
cdr3_aa: CASSLLAGGPQDEQYF

clone_size: .
j_call: TRBJ1-2
v_call: TRBV27
d_call: TRBD1
cdr3_nt: TGTGCCAGCTGGACAGGGGGCCGTTATGGCTACACCTTC
cdr3_aa: CASWTGGRYGYTF

clone_size: .
j_call: TRBJ2-7
v_call: TRBV11-2
d_call: .
cdr3_nt: TGTGCCAGCAGCTTAGGGGGTAGCGACTACGAGCAGTACTTC
cdr3_aa: CASSLGGSDYEQYF

clone_size: .
j_call: TRBJ1-1
v_call: TRBV28
d_call: .
cdr3_nt: TGTGCCAGCAGTGACATCGGCGACACTGAAGCTTTCTTT
cdr3_aa: CASSDIGDTEAFF